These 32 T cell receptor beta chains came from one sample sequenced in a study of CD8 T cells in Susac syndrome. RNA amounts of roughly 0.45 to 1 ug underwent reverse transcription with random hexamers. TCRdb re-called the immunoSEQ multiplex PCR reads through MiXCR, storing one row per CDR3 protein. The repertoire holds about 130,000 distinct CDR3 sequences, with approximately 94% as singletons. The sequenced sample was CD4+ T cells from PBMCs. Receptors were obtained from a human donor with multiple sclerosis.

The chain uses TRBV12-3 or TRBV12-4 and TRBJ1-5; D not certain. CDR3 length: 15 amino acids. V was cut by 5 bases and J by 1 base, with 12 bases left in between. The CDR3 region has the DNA TGTGCCAGCAGTCCTACCTTCCGGAGCAATCAGCCCCAGCATTTT. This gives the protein CASSPTFRSNQPQHF.

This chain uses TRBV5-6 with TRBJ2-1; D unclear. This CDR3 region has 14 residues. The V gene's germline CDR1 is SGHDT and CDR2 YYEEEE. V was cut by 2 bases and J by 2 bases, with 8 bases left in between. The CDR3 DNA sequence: TGTGCCAGCAGCTTAGGTGGCCCCTACAATGAGCAGTTCTTC. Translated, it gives CASSLGGPYNEQFF.

CDR3 sequence: CASSFRDRAQETQYF. The CDR3 coding sequence is TGTGCCAGCAGTTTCAGGGACAGGGCTCAAGAGACCCAGTACTTC. The rearrangement uses TRBV2 and TRBJ2-5; 9 bases agree with TRBD1. This CDR3 has 15 residues. Germline lookup yields CDR1 SNHLY and CDR2 FYNNEI. Trimming removed 5 bases from V and 2 bases from J; junction bases left unmatched: 6.

CDR3 sequence (DNA): TGTGCCAGTAGTCCAGGGCCTGGGGCAGTATATGGCTACACCTTC. It specifies CASSPGPGAVYGYTF. The chain carries TRBV19 and TRBJ1-2, with D possibly TRBD1 on 5 matching bases. V lost 5 bases, J lost 5 bases, and 18 bases lay in between. CDR1 is LNHDA and CDR2 is SQIVND in the germline V gene (reference sequence). The CDR3 spans 15 residues.

The CDR3 spells CASRVGTVSNQPQHF. DNA of the CDR3: TGTGCCAGCCGGGTCGGGACAGTTAGCAATCAGCCCCAGCATTTT. The chain has TRBV12-3 or TRBV12-4 and TRBJ1-5; 7 bases match TRBD1. The CDR3 has 15 amino acids. The V segment lost 8 bases and the J segment 0 bases; nucleotides outside the gene matches: 7.

The CDR3 region is CASSFYRDPNTEAFF. DNA of the CDR3: TGTGCCAGCAGCTTTTACAGGGACCCGAACACTGAAGCTTTCTTT. V gene TRBV7-2 combines with J gene TRBJ1-1, with TRBD1 as a possible D gene (6 bases). With 3 bases removed from V and 1 base from J, the gap between germline ends came to 12 bases. CDR3 length: 15 residues. Germline-derived CDR1 and CDR2 are SGHTA and FQGNSA.

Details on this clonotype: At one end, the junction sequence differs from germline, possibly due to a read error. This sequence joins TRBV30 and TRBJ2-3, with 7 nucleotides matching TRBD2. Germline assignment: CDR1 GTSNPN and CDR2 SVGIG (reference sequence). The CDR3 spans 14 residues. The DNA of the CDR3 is TGTGCCTGGAGTGTACGGGGGGTCACAAATACGCAGTATTTT. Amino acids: CAWSVRGVTNTQYF.

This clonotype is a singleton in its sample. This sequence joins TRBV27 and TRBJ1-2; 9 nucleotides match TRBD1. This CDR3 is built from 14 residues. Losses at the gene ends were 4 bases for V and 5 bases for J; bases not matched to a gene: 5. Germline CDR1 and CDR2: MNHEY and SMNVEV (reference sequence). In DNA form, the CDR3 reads TGTGCCAGCAGTTACATACAGGGGGCGTATGGCTACACCTTC. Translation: CASSYIQGAYGYTF.

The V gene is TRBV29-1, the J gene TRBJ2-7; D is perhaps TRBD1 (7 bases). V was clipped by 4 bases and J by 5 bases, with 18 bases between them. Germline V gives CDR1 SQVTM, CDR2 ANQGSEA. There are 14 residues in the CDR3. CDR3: CSVARVRGDHEQYF. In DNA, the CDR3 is TGCAGCGTTGCTAGGGTCAGGGGGGACCACGAGCAGTACTTC.

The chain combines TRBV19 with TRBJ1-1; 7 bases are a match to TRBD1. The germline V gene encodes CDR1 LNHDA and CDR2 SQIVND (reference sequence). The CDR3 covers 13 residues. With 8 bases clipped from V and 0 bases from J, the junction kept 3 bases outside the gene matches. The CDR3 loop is CASLGQMNTEAFF. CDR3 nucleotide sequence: TGTGCCAGTCTGGGACAGATGAACACTGAAGCTTTCTTT.

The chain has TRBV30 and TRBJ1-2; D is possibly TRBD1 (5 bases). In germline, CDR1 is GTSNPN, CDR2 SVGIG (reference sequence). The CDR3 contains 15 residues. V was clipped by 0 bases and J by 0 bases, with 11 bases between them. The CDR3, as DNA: TGTGCCTGGAGTGTAGACAGACCTGCTAACTATGGCTACACCTTC. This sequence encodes CAWSVDRPANYGYTF.

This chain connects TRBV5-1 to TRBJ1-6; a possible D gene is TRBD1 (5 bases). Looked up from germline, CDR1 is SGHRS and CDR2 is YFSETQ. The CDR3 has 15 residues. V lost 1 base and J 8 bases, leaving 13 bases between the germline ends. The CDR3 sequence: CASSLLGGGDSPLHF. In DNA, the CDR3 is TGCGCCAGCAGCTTGCTTGGTGGAGGGGATTCACCCCTCCACTTT.

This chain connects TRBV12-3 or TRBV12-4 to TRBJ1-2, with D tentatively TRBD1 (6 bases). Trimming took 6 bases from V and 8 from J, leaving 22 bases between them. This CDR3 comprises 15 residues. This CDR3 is CASRGAGGAPGGYTF. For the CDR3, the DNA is TGTGCCAGCAGGGGGGCGGGGGGCGCCCCGGGCGGCTACACCTTC.

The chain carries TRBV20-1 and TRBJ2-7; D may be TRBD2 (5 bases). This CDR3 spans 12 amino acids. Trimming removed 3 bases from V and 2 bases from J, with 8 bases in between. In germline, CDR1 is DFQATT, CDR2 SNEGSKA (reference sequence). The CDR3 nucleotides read TGCAGTGCTAGCCGGGAAACCTACGAGCAGTACTTC. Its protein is CSASRETYEQYF.

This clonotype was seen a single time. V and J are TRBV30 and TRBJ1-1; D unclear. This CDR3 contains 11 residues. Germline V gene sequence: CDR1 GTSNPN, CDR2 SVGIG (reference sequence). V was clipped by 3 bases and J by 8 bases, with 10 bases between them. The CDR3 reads CAWRTQGEAFF. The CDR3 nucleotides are TGTGCCTGGAGGACCCAAGGGGAAGCTTTCTTT.

The CDR3 sequence: CASSRAGGTNEQFF. The CDR3 coding sequence is TGTGCCAGCAGCCGAGCGGGGGGGACGAATGAGCAGTTCTTC. V usage is TRBV7-9 and J usage is TRBJ2-1; 10 nucleotides align to TRBD2. V trimming: 5 bases; J trimming: 7 bases; junction bases outside the gene matches: 5. CDR3 length equals 14 residues. Germline-derived CDR1 and CDR2 are SEHNR and FQNEAQ (reference sequence).

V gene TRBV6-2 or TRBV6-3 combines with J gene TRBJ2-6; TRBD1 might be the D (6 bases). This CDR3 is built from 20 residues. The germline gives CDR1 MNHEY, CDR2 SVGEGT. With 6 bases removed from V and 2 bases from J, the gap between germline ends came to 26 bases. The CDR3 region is CASRPWGRGSWSAGANVLTF. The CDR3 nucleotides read TGTGCCAGCAGACCGTGGGGGCGAGGTTCTTGGTCGGCTGGGGCCAACGTCCTGACTTTC.

The CDR3 reads CASSPGEANYGYTF. DNA for the CDR3: TGTGCCAGTAGCCCAGGGGAAGCTAACTATGGCTACACCTTC. The V and J genes are TRBV19 and TRBJ1-2, with D maybe TRBD1 (6 bases). V dropped 6 bases and J dropped 0 bases, with 11 bases sitting between them. The CDR3 is 14 residues long. Germline V gene lookup returns CDR1 LNHDA and CDR2 SQIVND (reference sequence).

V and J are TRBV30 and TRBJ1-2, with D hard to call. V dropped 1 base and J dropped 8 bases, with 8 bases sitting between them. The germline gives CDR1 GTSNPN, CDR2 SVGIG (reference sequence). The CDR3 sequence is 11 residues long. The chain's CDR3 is CAWSAARGYTF. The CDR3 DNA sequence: TGTGCCTGGAGTGCGGCCCGGGGCTACACCTTC.

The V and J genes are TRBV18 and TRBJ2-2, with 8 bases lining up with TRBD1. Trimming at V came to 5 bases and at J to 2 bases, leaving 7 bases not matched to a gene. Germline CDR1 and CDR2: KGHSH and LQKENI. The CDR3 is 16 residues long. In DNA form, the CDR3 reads TGTGCCAGCTCATCGACAGGGGAAACTAACACCGGGGAGCTGTTTTTT. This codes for CASSSTGETNTGELFF.

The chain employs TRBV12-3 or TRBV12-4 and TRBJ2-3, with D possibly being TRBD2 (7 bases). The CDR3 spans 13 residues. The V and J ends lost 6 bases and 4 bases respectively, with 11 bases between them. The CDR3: CASRPGGPDTQYF. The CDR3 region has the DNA TGTGCCAGCAGGCCCGGGGGGCCAGATACGCAGTATTTT.

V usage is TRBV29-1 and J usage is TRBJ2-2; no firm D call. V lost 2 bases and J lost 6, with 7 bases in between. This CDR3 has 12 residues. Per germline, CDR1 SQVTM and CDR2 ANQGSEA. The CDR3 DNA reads TGCAGCGTTGAACTCCTGGCCGGGGAGCTGTTTTTT. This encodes CSVELLAGELFF.

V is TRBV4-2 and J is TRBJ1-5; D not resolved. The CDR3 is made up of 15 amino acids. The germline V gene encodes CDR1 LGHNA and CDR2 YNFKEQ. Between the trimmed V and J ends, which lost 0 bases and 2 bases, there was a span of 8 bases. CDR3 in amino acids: CASSQDQDRNQPQHF. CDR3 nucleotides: TGTGCCAGCAGCCAAGACCAGGACCGCAATCAGCCCCAGCATTTT.

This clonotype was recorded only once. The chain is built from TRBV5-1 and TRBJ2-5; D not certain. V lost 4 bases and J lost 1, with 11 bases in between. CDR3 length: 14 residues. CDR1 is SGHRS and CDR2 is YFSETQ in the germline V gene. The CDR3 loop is CASSPQTVQETQYF. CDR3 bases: TGCGCCAGCAGCCCCCAGACCGTCCAAGAGACCCAGTACTTC.

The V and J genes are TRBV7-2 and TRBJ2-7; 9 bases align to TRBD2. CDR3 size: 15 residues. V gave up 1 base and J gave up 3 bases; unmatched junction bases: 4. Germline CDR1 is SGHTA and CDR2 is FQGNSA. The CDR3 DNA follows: TGTGCCAGCAGCTTAGAACTAGCGGGTCACTACGAGCAGTACTTC. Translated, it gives CASSLELAGHYEQYF.

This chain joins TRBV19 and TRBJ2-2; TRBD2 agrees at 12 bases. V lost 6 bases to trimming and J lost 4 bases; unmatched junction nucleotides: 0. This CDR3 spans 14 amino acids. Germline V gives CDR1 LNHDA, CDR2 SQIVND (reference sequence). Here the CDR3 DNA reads TGTGCCAGTAGGACTAGCGGGAGCACCGGGGAGCTGTTTTTT. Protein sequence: CASRTSGSTGELFF.

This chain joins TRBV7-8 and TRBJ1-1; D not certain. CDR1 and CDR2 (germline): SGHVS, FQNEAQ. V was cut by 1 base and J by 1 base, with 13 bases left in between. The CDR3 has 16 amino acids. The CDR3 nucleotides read TGTGCCAGCAGCTTAGAGAGCAAACGTCCGAACACTGAAGCTTTCTTT. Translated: CASSLESKRPNTEAFF. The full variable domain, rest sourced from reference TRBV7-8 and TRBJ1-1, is GAGVSQSPRYKVAKRGQDVALRCDPISGHVSLFWYQQALGQGPEFLTYFQNEAQLDKSGLPSDRFFAERPEGSVSTLKIQRTQQEDSAVYLCASSLESKRPNTEAFFGQGTRLTVV.

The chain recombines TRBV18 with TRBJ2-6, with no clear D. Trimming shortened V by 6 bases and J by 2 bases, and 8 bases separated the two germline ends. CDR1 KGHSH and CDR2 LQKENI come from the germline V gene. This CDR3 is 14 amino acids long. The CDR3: CASSTSPGANVLTF. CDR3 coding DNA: TGTGCCAGCTCGACCAGTCCTGGGGCCAACGTCCTGACTTTC.

The CDR3 sequence is CASSERTGTVQETQYF. CDR3 in DNA: TGTGCCAGCAGCGAGCGGACAGGGACGGTCCAGGAGACCCAGTACTTC. V is TRBV9 and J is TRBJ2-5, with TRBD1 matching over 8 bases. CDR1 SGDLS and CDR2 YYNGEE come from the germline V gene. The CDR3 consists of 16 residues. V dropped 3 bases and J dropped 5; count of bases not matched to a gene: 12.

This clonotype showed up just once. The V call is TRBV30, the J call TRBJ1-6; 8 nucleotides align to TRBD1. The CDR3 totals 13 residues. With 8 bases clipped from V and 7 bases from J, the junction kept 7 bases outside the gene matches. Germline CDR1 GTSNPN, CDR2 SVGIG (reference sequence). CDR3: CAGSGQGNSPLHF. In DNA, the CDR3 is TGTGCCGGTTCCGGACAGGGAAATTCACCCCTCCACTTT.

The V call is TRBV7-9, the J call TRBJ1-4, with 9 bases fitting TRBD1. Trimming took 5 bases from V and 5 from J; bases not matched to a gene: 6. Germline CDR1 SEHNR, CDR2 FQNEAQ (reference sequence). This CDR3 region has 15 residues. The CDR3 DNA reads TGTGCCAGCAGCCAGACCGGGACAGGGAATGAAAAACTGTTTTTT. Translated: CASSQTGTGNEKLFF.

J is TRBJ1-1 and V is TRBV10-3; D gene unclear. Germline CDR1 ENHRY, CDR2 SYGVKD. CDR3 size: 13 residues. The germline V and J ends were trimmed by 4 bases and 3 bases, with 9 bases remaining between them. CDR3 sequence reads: CAISVSTYTEAFF. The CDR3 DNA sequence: TGTGCCATCAGTGTTTCCACGTACACTGAAGCTTTCTTT.